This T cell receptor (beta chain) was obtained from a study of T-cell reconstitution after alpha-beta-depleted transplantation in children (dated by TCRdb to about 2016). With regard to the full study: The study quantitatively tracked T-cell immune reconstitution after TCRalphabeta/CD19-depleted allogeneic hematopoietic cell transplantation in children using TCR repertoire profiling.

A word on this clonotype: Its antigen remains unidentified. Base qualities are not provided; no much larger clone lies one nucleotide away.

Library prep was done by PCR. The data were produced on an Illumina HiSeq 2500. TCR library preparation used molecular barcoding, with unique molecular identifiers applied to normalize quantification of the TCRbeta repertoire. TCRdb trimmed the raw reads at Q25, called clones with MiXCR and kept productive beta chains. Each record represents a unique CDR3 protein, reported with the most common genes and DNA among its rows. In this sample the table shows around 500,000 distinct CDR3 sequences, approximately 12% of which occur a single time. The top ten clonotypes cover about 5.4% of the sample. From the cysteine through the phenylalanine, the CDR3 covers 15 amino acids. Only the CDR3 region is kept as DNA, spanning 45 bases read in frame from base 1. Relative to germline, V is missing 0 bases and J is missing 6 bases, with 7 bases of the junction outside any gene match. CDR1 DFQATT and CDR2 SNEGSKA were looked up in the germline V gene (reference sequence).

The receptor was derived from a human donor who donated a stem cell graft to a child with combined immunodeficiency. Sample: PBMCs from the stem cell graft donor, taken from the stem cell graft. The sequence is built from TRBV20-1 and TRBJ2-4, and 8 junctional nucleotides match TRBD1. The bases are TGCAGTGCTAGAGACCAGGACAGGGTGGGAAACATTCAGTACTTC. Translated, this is CSARDQDRVGNIQYF.